This T cell receptor (beta chain) is drawn from a study of blood T cells in healthy people across ages. Findings and caveats of the study: Researchers report that TCR beta diversity correlated strongly with naive T cell percentage.

Isolation recovered at least 7 million PBMCs from every sample. Extractions gave at least 5.5 micrograms of total RNA per sample. CDR3 size: 19 residues. J was trimmed by 4 bases and V by 0 bases; bases with no gene match: 14. Germline lookup yields CDR1 ENHRY and CDR2 SYGVKD. To note about this clonotype: Its antigen remains unidentified.

Next came a second PCR, run for about 6 to 12 cycles, which used a sample-barcoded 5' primer along with a J-beta primer mix. A minimum of 3 million CDR3-containing paired-end reads was obtained for each sample. In TCRdb, the 5' RACE reads were re-called with MiXCR into one record per CDR3 protein. The sample holds some 1.5 million distinct CDR3 sequences, 42% seen once. The genes are TRBV10-3 and TRBJ2-1, with 8 bases that match TRBD2. Material: blood. This clonotype originated in a woman between 18 and 30 years old in good health. In DNA form, the CDR3 reads TGTGCCATCAGTGAGTCGTTTGGCGGAGCGGGAGTAGGGTACAATGAGCAGTTCTTC. Its translation is CAISESFGGAGVGYNEQFF.